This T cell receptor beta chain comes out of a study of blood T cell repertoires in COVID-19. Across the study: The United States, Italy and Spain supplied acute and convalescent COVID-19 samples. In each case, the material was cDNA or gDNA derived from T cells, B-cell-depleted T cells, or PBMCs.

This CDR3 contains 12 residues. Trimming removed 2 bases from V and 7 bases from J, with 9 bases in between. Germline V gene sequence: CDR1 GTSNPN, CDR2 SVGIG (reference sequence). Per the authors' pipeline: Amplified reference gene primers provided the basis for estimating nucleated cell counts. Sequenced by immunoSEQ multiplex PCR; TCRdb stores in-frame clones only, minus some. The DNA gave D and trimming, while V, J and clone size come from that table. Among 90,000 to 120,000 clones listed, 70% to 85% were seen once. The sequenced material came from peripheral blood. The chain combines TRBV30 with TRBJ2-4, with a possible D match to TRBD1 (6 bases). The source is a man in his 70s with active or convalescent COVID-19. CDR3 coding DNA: TGTGCCTGGAGTTCAGGGGATAACATTCAGTACTTC. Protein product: CAWSSGDNIQYF.